These 5 T cell receptor beta chains were sequenced from one sample in a study of T-cell reconstitution after alpha-beta-depleted transplantation in children. It was with unique molecular identifiers that the TCRbeta library was prepared. In TCRdb, the PCR reads were re-called with MiXCR into one record per CDR3 protein. The table has approximately 400,000 distinct CDR3 sequences, roughly a tenth seen once. The specimen comprised PBMCs from the stem cell graft donor, sampled from the stem cell graft. These TCRs come from a human donor who donated a stem cell graft to a child with acute myeloid leukemia.

This clonotype showed up many times. The rearrangement links TRBV12-3 or TRBV12-4 to TRBJ2-2; TRBD1 aligns across 8 bases. V dropped 6 bases and J dropped 8; count of bases not matched to a gene: 8. The CDR3 contains 14 residues. CDR3 sequence (DNA): TGTGCCAGCAGCATGACAGGGGACCTTGGGGAGCTGTTTTTT. Its protein product is CASSMTGDLGELFF.

The chain couples TRBV29-1 to TRBJ2-7; TRBD1 matches 10 bases. CDR3 length: 12 amino acids. Per the germline V gene, CDR1 is SQVTM and CDR2 is ANQGSEA. V lost 6 bases and J lost 4; bases outside the gene matches: 3. CDR3 sequence: CSVRQGAYEQYF. The CDR3 bases are TGCAGCGTCAGACAGGGGGCTTACGAGCAGTACTTC.

This clonotype has a handful of counts. This chain joins TRBV15 and TRBJ2-2, with TRBD2 identical over 7 bases. The germline CDR1 and CDR2 sequences are LNHNV and YYDKDF (reference sequence). J was trimmed by 6 bases and V by 1 base; bases with no gene match: 8. The CDR3 runs 16 residues. The CDR3 DNA reads TGTGCCACCAGCAGAGGGATAGTTGGGGGGGCCGGGGAGCTGTTTTTT. Its protein is CATSRGIVGGAGELFF.

In this sample, this clonotype turned up many times. The V and J genes are TRBV5-1 and TRBJ1-4; D call uncertain. In germline, CDR1 is SGHRS, CDR2 YFSETQ. The CDR3 totals 14 residues. V gave up 4 bases and J gave up 1 base, with 8 bases separating them. In nucleotides, the CDR3 is TGCGCCAGCAGCCCCCTCGGAACTAATGAAAAACTGTTTTTT. Translated, it gives CASSPLGTNEKLFF.

This rearrangement joins TRBV7-8 to TRBJ2-7; D not certain. The CDR3 contains 13 residues. Trimming took off 1 base at V and 4 bases at J, with 8 bases between the two ends. Germline V gene data show CDR1 as SGHVS and CDR2 as FQNEAQ. The CDR3 protein is CASSLGAEYEQYV. As DNA, the CDR3 is TGTGCCAGCAGCTTAGGCGCAGAGTACGAGCAGTACGTC.